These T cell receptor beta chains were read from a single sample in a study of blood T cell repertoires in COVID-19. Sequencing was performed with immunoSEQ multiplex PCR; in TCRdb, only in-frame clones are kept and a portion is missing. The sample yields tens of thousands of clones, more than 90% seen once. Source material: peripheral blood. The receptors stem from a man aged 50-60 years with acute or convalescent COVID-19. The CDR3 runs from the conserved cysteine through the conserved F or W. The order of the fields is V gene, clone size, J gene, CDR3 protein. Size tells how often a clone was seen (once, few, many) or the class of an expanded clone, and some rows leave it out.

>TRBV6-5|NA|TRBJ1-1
CASIRQGTDTEAFF
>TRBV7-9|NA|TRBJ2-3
CASSLMGAEDTQYF
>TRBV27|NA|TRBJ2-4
CASSLRQGMAKNIQYF
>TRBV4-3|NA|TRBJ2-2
CASSPSFITGELFF
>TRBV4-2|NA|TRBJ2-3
CASSQAPRLAGGADTQYF
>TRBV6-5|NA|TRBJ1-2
CASSRGQNYGYTF
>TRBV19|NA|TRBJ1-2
CASSIYREEPPYGYTF
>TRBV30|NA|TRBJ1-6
CALNQGRLDNSPLHF
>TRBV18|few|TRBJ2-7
CASSPGDRGPDEQYF
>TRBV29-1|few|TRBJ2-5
CSVVTSGQETQYF
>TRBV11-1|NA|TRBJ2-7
CASRRSGSGEQYF
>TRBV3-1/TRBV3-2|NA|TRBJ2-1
CASSKGTSGIFDEQFF
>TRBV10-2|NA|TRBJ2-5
CASSESLTSGRPQETQYF
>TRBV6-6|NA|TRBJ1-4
CASSYRGGEKLFF
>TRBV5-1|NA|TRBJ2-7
CASSLGTGTTYEQYF
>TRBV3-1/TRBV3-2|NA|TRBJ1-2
CASSQRAGGYTF
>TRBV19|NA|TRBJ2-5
CASSRYREETQYF
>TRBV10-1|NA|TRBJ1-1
CASSELGTLQNTEAFF
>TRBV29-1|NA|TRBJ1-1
CSVAPTGRGTEAFF
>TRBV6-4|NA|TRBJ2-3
CASSPGQGRGGDTQYF
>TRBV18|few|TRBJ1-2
CASSPLLLQGGYGYTF
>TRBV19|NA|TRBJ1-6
CASSIRQGDSPLHF
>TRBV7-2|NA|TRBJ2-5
CASSPPRAGGPGETQYF
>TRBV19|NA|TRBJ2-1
CASRPRPSYNEQFF
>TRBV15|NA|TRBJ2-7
CATSRGGQTYEQYF
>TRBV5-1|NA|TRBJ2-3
CASSLASGGSTDTQYF
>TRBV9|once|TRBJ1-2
CASSATGGGNSYGYTF
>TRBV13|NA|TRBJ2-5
CASSTGLAGETQYF
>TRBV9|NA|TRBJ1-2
CASSVVLGGSNYGYTF
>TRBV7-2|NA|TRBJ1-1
CASRTQQGSNTEAFF
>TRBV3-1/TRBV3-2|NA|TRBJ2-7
CASSQEWTSGVYEQYF
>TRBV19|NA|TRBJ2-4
CASSRIGGGNIQYF
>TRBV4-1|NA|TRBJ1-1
CASSQDRGWTEAFF
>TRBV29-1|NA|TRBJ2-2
CSAGQGGPRNTGELFF
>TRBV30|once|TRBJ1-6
CAWSRPGQRYNSPLHF
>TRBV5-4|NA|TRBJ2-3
CASSQGQSTDTQYF
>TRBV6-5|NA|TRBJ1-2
CASSYRQGANYGYTF
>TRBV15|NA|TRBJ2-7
CATSRNRDAYEQYF
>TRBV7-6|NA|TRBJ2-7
CATSTIPGQGAYEQYF
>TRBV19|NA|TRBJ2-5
CASSADRAFQETQYF
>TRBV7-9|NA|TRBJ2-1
CASSLRTPYNEQFF
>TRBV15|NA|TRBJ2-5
CATSREGLAGETQYF
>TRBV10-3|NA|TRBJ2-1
CAISEERGWNEQFF
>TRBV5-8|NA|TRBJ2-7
CASSSPPGDFYYEQYF
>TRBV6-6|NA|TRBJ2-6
CASSYWSSGANVLTF
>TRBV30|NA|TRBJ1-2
CAWSVGQGVGYTF
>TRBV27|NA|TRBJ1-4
CASGQGRRNEKLFF
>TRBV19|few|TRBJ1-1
CASREGGTVMNTEAFF
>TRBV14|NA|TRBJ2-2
CASSPFGLVANTGELFF